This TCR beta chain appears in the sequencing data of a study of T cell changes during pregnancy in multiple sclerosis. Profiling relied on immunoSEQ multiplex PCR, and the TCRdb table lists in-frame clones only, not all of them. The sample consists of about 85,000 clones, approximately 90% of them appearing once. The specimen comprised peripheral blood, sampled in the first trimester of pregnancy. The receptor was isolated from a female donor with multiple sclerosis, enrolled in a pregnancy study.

CDR3 bases: TGTGCCAGTAGTTCGGGACAGGGGAAAGAGATCTACACCTTC. It encodes CASSSGQGKEIYTF. This chain uses TRBV19 with TRBJ1-2; TRBD1 aligns across 10 bases. Germline assignment: CDR1 LNHDA and CDR2 SQIVND (reference sequence). There are 14 residues in the CDR3. Germline trimming cut 5 bases from V and 10 bases from J; bases unmatched to any gene: 10.